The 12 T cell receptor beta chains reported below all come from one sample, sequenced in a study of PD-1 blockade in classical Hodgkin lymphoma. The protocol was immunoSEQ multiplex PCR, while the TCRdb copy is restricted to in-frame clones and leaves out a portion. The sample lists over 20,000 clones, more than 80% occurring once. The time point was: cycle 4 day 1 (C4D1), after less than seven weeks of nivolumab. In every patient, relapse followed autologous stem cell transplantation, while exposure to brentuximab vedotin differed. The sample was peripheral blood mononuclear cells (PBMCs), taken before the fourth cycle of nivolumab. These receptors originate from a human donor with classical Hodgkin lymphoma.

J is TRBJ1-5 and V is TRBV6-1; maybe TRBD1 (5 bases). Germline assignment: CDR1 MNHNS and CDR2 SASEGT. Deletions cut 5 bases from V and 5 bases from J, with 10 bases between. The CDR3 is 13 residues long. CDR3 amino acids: CASSRQSYQPQHF. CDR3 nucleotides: TGTGCCAGCAGTCGACAGAGCTATCAGCCCCAGCATTTT.

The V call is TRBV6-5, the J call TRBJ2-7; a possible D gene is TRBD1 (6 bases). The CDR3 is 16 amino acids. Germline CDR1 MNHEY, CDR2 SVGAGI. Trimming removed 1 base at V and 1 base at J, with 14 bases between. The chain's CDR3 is CASSYFRGVFSYEQYF. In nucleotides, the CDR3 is TGTGCCAGCAGTTACTTCAGGGGTGTATTTTCCTACGAGCAGTACTTC.

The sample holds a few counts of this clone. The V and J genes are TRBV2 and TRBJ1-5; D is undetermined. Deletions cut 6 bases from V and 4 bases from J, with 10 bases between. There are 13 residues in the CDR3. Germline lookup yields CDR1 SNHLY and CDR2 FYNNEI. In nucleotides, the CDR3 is TGTGCCAGCAGCTCCGGACCAAATCAGCCCCAGCATTTT. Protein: CASSSGPNQPQHF.

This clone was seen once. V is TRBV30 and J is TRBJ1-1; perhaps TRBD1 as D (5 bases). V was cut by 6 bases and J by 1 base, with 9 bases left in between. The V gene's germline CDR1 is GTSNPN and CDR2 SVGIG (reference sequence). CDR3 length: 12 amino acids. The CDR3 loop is CACTTGNTEAFF. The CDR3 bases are TGTGCCTGTACCACAGGGAACACTGAAGCTTTCTTT. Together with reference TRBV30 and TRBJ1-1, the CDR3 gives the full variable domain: SQTIHQWPATLVQPVGSPLSLECTVEGTSNPNLYWYRQAAGRGLQLLFYSVGIGQISSEVPQNLSASRPQDRQFILSSKKLLLSDSGFYLCACTTGNTEAFFGQGTRLTVV.

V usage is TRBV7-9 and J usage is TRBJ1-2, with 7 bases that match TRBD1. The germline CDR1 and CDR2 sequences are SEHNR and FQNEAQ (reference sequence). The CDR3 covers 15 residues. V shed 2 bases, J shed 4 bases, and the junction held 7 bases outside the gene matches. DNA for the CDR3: TGTGCCAGCAGCTTATTGGTGACAGGGCCCTATGGCTACACCTTC. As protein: CASSLLVTGPYGYTF.

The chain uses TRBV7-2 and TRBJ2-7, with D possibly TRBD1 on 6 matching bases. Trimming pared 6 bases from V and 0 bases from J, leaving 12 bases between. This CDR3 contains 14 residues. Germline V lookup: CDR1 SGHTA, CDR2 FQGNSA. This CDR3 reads CASSYRVLSYEQYF. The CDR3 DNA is TGTGCCAGCAGTTACAGGGTCCTCTCCTACGAGCAGTACTTC.

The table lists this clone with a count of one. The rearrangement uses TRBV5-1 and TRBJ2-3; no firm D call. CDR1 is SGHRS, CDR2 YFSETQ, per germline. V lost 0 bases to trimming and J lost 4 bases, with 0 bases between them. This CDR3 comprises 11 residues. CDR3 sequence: CASSLADTQYF. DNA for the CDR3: TGCGCCAGCAGCTTGGCAGATACGCAGTATTTT.

CDR3 region: CASSQGGGSYNEQFF. The CDR3 DNA reads TGTGCCAGCAGCCAAGGGGGGGGTTCCTACAATGAGCAGTTCTTC. The V gene is TRBV4-2, the J gene TRBJ2-1; 7 nucleotides agree with TRBD2. V gave up 1 base and J gave up 1 base; unmatched junction bases: 1. The CDR3 is 15 residues long. CDR1 and CDR2 from the germline V gene are LGHNA and YNFKEQ.

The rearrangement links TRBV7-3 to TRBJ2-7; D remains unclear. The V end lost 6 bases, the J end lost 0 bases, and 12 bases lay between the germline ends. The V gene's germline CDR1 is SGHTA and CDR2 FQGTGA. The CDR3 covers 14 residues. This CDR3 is CASRRPPSSYEQYF. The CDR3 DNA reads TGTGCCAGCAGAAGACCGCCGAGCTCCTACGAGCAGTACTTC. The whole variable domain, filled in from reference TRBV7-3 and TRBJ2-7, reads GAGVSQTPSNKVTEKGKYVELRCDPISGHTALYWYRQSLGQGPEFLIYFQGTGAADDSGLPNDRFFAVRPEGSVSTLKIQRTERGDSAVYLCASRRPPSSYEQYFGPGTRLTVT.

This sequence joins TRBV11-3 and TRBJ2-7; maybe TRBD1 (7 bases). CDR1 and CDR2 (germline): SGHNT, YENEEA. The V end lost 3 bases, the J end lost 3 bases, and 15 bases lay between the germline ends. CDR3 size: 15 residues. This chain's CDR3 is CASSFRRDSLYEQYF. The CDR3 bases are TGTGCCAGCAGCTTTCGGCGGGACAGTCTCTACGAGCAGTACTTC.

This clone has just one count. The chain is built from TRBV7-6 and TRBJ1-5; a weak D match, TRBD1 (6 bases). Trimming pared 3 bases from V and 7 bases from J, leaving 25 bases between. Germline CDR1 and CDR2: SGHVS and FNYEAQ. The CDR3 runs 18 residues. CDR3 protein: CASSLDPFPGERNQPQHF. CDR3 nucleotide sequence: TGTGCCAGCAGCTTGGACCCATTTCCAGGGGAACGGAACCAGCCCCAGCATTTT.

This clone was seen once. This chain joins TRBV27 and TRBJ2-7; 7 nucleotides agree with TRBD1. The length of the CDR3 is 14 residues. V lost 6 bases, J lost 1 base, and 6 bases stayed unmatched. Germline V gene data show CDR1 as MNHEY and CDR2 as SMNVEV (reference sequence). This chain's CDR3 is CASRKETGSYEQYF. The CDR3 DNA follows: TGTGCCAGCAGGAAGGAGACAGGGTCCTACGAGCAGTACTTC.